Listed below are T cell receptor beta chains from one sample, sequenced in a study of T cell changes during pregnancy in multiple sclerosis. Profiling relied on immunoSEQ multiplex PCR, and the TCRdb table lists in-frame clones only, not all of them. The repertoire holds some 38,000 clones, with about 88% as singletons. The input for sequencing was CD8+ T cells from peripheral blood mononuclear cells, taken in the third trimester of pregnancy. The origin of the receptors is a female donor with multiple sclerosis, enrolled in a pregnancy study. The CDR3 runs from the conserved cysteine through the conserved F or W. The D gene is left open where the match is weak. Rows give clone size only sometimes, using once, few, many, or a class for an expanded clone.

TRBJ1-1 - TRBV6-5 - TGTGCCAGCCTTTCGTTTGGGGAGTGGAACACTGAAGCTTTCTTT CASLSFGEWNTEAFF
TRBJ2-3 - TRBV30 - TGTGCCTGGATAGACAGATATGAAACAGATACGCAGTATTTT CAWIDRYETDTQYF
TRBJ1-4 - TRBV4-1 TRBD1 TGCGCCAGCAGCCTCCGACAGGGGAATGAAAAACTGTTTTTT CASSLRQGNEKLFF
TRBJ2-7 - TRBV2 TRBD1 TGTGCCAGCAGCGCCGGACAGGCCTACGAGCAGTACTTC CASSAGQAYEQYF
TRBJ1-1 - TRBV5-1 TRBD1 TGCGCCAGCAGCCCTAAGGACAGGGGTGGAAACACTGAAGCTTTCTTT CASSPKDRGGNTEAFF
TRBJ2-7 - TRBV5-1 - TGCGCCAGCAGCTTGGCCGGTTTAGAAGGGGACGAGCAGTACTTC CASSLAGLEGDEQYF
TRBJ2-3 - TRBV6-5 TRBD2 TGTGCCAGCAGTTCAGCGGGGAGCCCAGATACGCAGTATTTT CASSSAGSPDTQYF
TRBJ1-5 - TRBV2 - TGTGCCAGCAGTGAAAGACACAGGTCGAATCAGCCCCAGCATTTT CASSERHRSNQPQHF
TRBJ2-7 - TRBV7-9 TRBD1 TGTGTAACTACAGGGGGAAGCTCCTACGAGCAGTACTTC CVTTGGSSYEQYF
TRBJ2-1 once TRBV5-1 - TGCGCCAGCAGCGCCCCCGGACCAGACCCTCGGGGCTCCTACAATGAGCAGTTCTTC CASSAPGPDPRGSYNEQFF
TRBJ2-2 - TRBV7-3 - TGTGCCAGCAGCCTAGGAACCGGGGAGCTGTTTTTT CASSLGTGELFF
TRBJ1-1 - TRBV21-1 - TGTGCCAGCACAATTGAAGCTTTCTTT CASTIEAFF
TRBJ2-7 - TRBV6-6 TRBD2 TGTGCCAGCAGTTACGCGTGGGGCGGGGGAGGAGGCGAGCAGTACTTC CASSYAWGGGGGEQYF
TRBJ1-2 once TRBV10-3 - TGTGCCATCGAACAGGGATCGAACTATGGCTACACCTTC CAIEQGSNYGYTF
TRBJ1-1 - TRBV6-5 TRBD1 TGTGCCAGCAGTTATATTGAGGGGGCGACTGAAGCTTTCTTT CASSYIEGATEAFF
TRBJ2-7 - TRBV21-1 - TGTGCCAGCAGCAAAAAAAAAGACAGGGGCTACGAGCAGTACTTC CASSKKKDRGYEQYF